The clone carrying this T cell receptor (beta chain) was counted between two and nine times. Its antigen is unknown. While CD8+ and CD4+ T cells were isolated negatively, TEMRA cells were enriched by FACS. With random hexamers, roughly 0.45 to 1 ug RNA was reverse transcribed. TCRdb passed the immunoSEQ multiplex PCR reads through MiXCR, listing each CDR3 protein once. This sample carries over 100,000 distinct CDR3 sequences, approximately 90% of them seen once, and the ten largest clones take approximately 0.13%. This entry belongs to a study of CD8 T cells in Susac syndrome. Whole-study findings and limits: It was acknowledged by the study that relatively few individuals were included in its TCR sequencing and HLA analysis.

Germline CDR1 SNHLY, CDR2 FYNNEI. The CDR3 length is 10 residues. V shed 3 bases and J shed 8 bases, with 2 bases lying between them. The source material was CD8+ T cells from PBMCs. The sequence derives from a human donor in good health. The chain has TRBV2 and TRBJ2-1; D gene uncertain. In DNA, the CDR3 is TGTGCCAGCAGTGACTATGAGCAGTTCTTC. Residues: CASSDYEQFF.